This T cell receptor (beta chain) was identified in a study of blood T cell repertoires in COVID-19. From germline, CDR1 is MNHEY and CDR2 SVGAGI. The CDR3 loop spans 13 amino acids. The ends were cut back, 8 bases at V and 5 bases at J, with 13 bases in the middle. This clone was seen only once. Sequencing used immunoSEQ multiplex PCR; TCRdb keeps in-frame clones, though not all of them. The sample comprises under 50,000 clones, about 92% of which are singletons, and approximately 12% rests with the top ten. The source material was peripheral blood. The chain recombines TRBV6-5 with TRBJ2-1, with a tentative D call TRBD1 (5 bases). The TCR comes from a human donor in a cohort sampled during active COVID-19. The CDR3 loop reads CASGDRAHNEQFF. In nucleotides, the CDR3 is TGTGCCAGCGGCGACAGAGCGCACAATGAGCAGTTCTTC.